Each of the 17 T cell receptor beta chains below was sequenced from the same sample in a study of beta chain features in type 1 diabetes. Their recognized antigens are unknown. Study-level results: Within each of all four CD4+ subsets, Type 1 diabetes patients had TCRB CDR3s that were moderately but significantly shorter.

Reverse transcribing all isolated RNA meant expressed TCRB transcripts were sequenced. Profiled with immunoSEQ multiplex PCR; TCRdb holds only in-frame clones, not every one. The repertoire holds tens of thousands of clones, with roughly 70% as singletons. The sequencing sample was made of Tregs from blood. These TCRs come from a man under 40 with type 1 diabetes. Some clones in this sample may be carry-over from other donors' samples.

The chain combines TRBV6-5 with TRBJ1-1; D possibly corresponds to TRBD1 (6 bases). V lost 2 bases to trimming and J lost 4 bases, with 11 bases between them. This CDR3 comprises 14 residues. The germline V gene has CDR1 MNHEY and CDR2 SVGAGI. In nucleotides, the CDR3 is TGTGCCAGCAGTTACGGCGCAGGGGCCACTGAAGCTTTCTTT. It encodes CASSYGAGATEAFF.

This clone has a handful of counts. The chain recombines TRBV5-6 with TRBJ2-6; 9 bases are a match to TRBD1. The CDR3 length is 18 residues. Germline V gene data show CDR1 as SGHDT and CDR2 as YYEEEE. The trim removed 3 bases at V and 0 bases at J, leaving 7 bases unmatched. As DNA, the CDR3 is TGTGCCAGCAGCTCGGGACAGGGCGTTTACTCTGGGGCCAACGTCCTGACTTTC. Encoded protein: CASSSGQGVYSGANVLTF.

The gene calls are TRBV11-2 and TRBJ2-1; D perhaps matches TRBD1 (5 bases). Trimming took off 3 bases at V and 4 bases at J, with 7 bases between the two ends. The CDR3 is 13 residues long. From germline, CDR1 is SGHAT and CDR2 FQNNGV. The DNA of the CDR3 is TGTGCCAGCAGCTTGACAGCTTACAATGAGCAGTTCTTC. The encoded protein is CASSLTAYNEQFF.

This clone was seen a few times. The chain is built from TRBV28 and TRBJ2-7, with D possibly TRBD1 on 6 matching bases. This CDR3 region has 14 residues. Germline CDR1 reads MDHEN; CDR2 reads SYDVKM. Trimming removed 3 bases from V and 0 bases from J, with 9 bases in between. CDR3 bases: TGTGCCAGCAGTTTGCGACAGGCCTCCTACGAGCAGTACTTC. Its translation: CASSLRQASYEQYF. Filled out from reference TRBV28 and TRBJ2-7, the complete variable domain reads DVKVTQSSRYLVKRTGEKVFLECVQDMDHENMFWYRQDPGLGLRLIYFSYDVKMKEKGDIPEGYSVSREKKERFSLILESASTNQTSMYLCASSLRQASYEQYFGPGTRLTVT.

The chain links TRBV18 to TRBJ2-5, with 7 bases matching TRBD1. This CDR3 is built from 14 residues. Per germline, CDR1 KGHSH and CDR2 LQKENI. The junction had 4 bases not matched to a gene; V was cut back by 1 base and J by 5 bases. The CDR3 loop reads CASSPRQGLETQYF. The CDR3 coding sequence is TGTGCCAGCTCACCACGACAGGGCTTGGAGACCCAGTACTTC.

In this sample, this clone turned up a few times. The rearrangement uses TRBV5-4 and TRBJ2-2, with 8 nucleotides matching TRBD1. The germline V gene encodes CDR1 SGHNT and CDR2 YYREEE (reference sequence). The CDR3 is 15 residues long. V lost 3 bases, J lost 4 bases, and 5 bases stayed unmatched. CDR3 region: CASSWQGAGTGELFF. The CDR3 bases are TGTGCCAGCAGCTGGCAGGGGGCGGGCACCGGGGAGCTGTTTTTT.

The rearrangement uses TRBV6-5 and TRBJ1-2; 7 nucleotides align to TRBD1. The CDR3 loop spans 15 amino acids. Trimming at V came to 0 bases and at J to 8 bases, leaving 9 bases not matched to a gene. CDR1 MNHEY and CDR2 SVGAGI come from the germline V gene. The CDR3 DNA is TGTGCCAGCAGTTACTCGACAGGGATGGGTGTGGGCTACACCTTC. Residues: CASSYSTGMGVGYTF.

This clone came up once. This chain joins TRBV7-2 and TRBJ2-1, with 10 nucleotides matching TRBD1. This CDR3 spans 15 amino acids. The V segment lost 5 bases and the J segment 6 bases; nucleotides outside the gene matches: 7. Looked up from germline, CDR1 is SGHTA and CDR2 is FQGNSA. CDR3 loop: CASSRLGTGANEQFF. CDR3 nucleotide sequence: TGTGCCAGCAGCCGCCTTGGGACAGGGGCCAATGAGCAGTTCTTC.

The chain is built from TRBV6-6 and TRBJ2-2, with 7 bases identical to TRBD2. V shed 2 bases, J shed 6 bases, and the junction held 6 bases outside the gene matches. This CDR3 spans 15 amino acids. Germline assignment: CDR1 MNHNY and CDR2 SVGAGI (reference sequence). This CDR3 is CASSYTRGEAGELFF. The CDR3 nucleotides read TGTGCCAGCAGTTACACTCGGGGGGAGGCCGGGGAGCTGTTTTTT.

V is TRBV5-4 and J is TRBJ2-3; 13 bases match TRBD2. The length of the CDR3 is 15 residues. The germline CDR1 and CDR2 sequences are SGHNT and YYREEE (reference sequence). The trim removed 4 bases at V and 4 bases at J, leaving 3 bases unmatched. For the CDR3, the DNA is TGTGCCAGCAGCCGGACTAGCGGGGGACCAGATACGCAGTATTTT. This gives the protein CASSRTSGGPDTQYF.

The CDR3 DNA reads as TGTGCCAGCAGCTTAAGGGCAGACAACACTGAAGCTTTCTTT. Its translation: CASSLRADNTEAFF. The rearrangement uses TRBV7-3 and TRBJ1-1; D unclear. V was trimmed by 1 base and J by 2 bases, leaving 8 bases between them. This CDR3 has 14 amino acids. Germline V lookup: CDR1 SGHTA, CDR2 FQGTGA.

The genes are TRBV7-2 and TRBJ2-1; 10 bases align to TRBD2. Germline loops: CDR1 SGHTA, CDR2 FQGNSA. V shed 2 bases and J 8 bases; nucleotides not matched to a gene: 6. This CDR3 spans 15 amino acids. The CDR3 reads CASSLPAGGFYEQFF. DNA for the CDR3: TGTGCCAGCAGCTTACCAGCGGGAGGGTTTTATGAGCAGTTCTTC.

The chain uses TRBV19 and TRBJ2-5; D is unclear. The germline V and J ends were trimmed by 4 bases and 5 bases, with 11 bases remaining between them. This CDR3 spans 13 amino acids. In germline, CDR1 is LNHDA, CDR2 SQIVND (reference sequence). Here the CDR3 reads CASSSTRIETQYF. The CDR3, as DNA: TGTGCCAGTAGTAGTACCAGAATCGAGACCCAGTACTTC.

The chain employs TRBV27 and TRBJ1-1; 8 positions match TRBD1. There are 14 residues in the CDR3. Germline V CDR1 and CDR2: MNHEY, SMNVEV (reference sequence). V dropped 5 bases and J dropped 3; count of bases not matched to a gene: 5. The DNA for the CDR3 is TGTGCCAGCAGTCGTGAGACAGGGGACACTGAAGCTTTCTTT. Its translation: CASSRETGDTEAFF.

The CDR3 DNA sequence: TGTGCTTCGCAGCGGCTTTCTTACGAGCAGTACTTC. It is translated as CASQRLSYEQYF. The chain employs TRBV2 and TRBJ2-7; TRBD2 is a possible D gene (5 bases). The CDR3 totals 12 residues. Germline CDR1 SNHLY, CDR2 FYNNEI. The full variable domain, rest sourced from reference TRBV2 and TRBJ2-7, is EPEVTQTPSHQVTQMGQEVILRCVPISNHLYFYWYRQILGQKVEFLVSFYNNEISEKSEIFDDQFSVERPDGSNFTLKIRSTKLEDSAMYFCASQRLSYEQYFGPGTRLTVT.

The chain is built from TRBV15 and TRBJ2-3; D call uncertain. V was shortened by 4 bases and J by 3 bases, with 11 bases between the two germline ends. Germline V gives CDR1 LNHNV, CDR2 YYDKDF (reference sequence). CDR3 length equals 14 residues. The CDR3 reads CATSTPHRTDTQYF. The CDR3 region has the DNA TGTGCCACCAGCACCCCACACCGAACAGATACGCAGTATTTT.

V is TRBV6-6 and J is TRBJ2-4; TRBD1 might be the D (6 bases). V lost 6 bases and J lost 4, with 10 bases in between. The CDR3 consists of 13 residues. The germline CDR1 and CDR2 sequences are MNHNY and SVGAGI (reference sequence). The CDR3 here is CASRSGQKNIQYF. For the CDR3, the DNA is TGTGCCAGCAGATCCGGACAGAAAAACATTCAGTACTTC.